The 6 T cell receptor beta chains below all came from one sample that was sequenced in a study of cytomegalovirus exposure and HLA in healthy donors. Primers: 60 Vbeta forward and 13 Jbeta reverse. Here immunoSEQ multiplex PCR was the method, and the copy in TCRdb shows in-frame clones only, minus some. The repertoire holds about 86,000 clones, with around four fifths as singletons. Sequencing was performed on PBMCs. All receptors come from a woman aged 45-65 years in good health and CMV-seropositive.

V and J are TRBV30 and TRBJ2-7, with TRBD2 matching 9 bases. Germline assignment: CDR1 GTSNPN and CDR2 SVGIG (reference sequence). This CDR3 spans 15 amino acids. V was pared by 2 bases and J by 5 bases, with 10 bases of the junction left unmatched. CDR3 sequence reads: CAWSFPGLASHEQYF. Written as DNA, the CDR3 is TGTGCCTGGAGTTTCCCAGGACTAGCGTCGCACGAGCAGTACTTC.

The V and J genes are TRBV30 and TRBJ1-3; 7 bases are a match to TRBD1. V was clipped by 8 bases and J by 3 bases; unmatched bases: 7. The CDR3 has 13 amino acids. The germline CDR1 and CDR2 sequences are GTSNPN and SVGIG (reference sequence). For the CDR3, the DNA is TGTGCCATAGAGGGGGCAGTTGGAAACACCATATATTTT. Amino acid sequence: CAIEGAVGNTIYF. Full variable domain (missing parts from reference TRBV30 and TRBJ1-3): SQTIHQWPATLVQPVGSPLSLECTVEGTSNPNLYWYRQAAGRGLQLLFYSVGIGQISSEVPQNLSASRPQDRQFILSSKKLLLSDSGFYLCAIEGAVGNTIYFGEGSWLTVV.

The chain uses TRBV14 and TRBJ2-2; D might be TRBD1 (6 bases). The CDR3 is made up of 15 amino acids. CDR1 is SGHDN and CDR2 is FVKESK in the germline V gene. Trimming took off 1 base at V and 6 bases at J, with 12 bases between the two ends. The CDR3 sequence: CASSQGQGFPGELFF. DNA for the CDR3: TGTGCCAGCAGCCAAGGGCAGGGGTTCCCCGGGGAGCTGTTTTTT.

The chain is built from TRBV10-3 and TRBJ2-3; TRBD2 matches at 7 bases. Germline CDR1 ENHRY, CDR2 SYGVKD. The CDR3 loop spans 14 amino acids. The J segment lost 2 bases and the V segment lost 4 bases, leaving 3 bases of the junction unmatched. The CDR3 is CAISGGLSTDTQYF. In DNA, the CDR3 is TGTGCCATCAGTGGGGGACTATCCACAGATACGCAGTATTTT.

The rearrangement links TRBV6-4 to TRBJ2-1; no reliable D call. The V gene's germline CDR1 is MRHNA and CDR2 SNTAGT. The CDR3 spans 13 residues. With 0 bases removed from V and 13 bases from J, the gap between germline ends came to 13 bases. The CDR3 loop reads CASSDSLVDAQFF. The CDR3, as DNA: TGTGCCAGCAGTGACTCTCTAGTTGATGCTCAGTTCTTC.

CDR3 DNA sequence: TGTGCCAGCCTACGGTCCCGGGACAGAGACTATGGCTACACCTTC. Translating it yields CASLRSRDRDYGYTF. This chain links TRBV28 with TRBJ1-2, with TRBD1 identical over 7 bases. The germline V gene encodes CDR1 MDHEN and CDR2 SYDVKM. V lost 8 bases, J lost 3 bases, and 12 bases stayed unmatched. CDR3 length: 15 amino acids.